Below, 9 T cell receptor beta chains from the same sample are listed, as sequenced in a study of control samples from healthy donors and cancer patients. Clones were sequenced by immunoSEQ multiplex PCR, and TCRdb holds only the in-frame ones, with some missing. The sample lists approximately 150,000 clones, 91% occurring once. Sequencing was done on a sample of blood. These receptors all come from a man under 40 in good health.

The J gene is TRBJ2-5, the V gene TRBV7-3; D ambiguous. This CDR3 has 13 amino acids. CDR1 SGHTA and CDR2 FQGTGA come from the germline V gene. Trimming cost V 2 bases and J 3 bases, with 7 bases left between them. The DNA for the CDR3 is TGTGCCAGCAGCTTACCTGGGGAAGAGACCCAGTACTTC. Its translation is CASSLPGEETQYF.

The V and J genes are TRBV5-6 and TRBJ1-6; D ambiguous. This CDR3 contains 12 residues. V lost 2 bases to trimming and J lost 14 bases, with 11 bases between them. Germline loops: CDR1 SGHDT, CDR2 YYEEEE. The CDR3 reads CASSLPDSALHF. In DNA form, the CDR3 reads TGTGCCAGCAGCTTACCAGATTCGGCCCTCCACTTT.

J is TRBJ1-6 and V is TRBV9; no clear D. This CDR3 spans 13 amino acids. Germline lookup yields CDR1 SGDLS and CDR2 YYNGEE. Between the trimmed V and J ends, which lost 5 bases and 3 bases, there was a span of 6 bases. In nucleotides, the CDR3 is TGTGCCAGCAGACAGAACTATAATTCACCCCTCCACTTT. Its translation is CASRQNYNSPLHF.

The chain has TRBV3-1 (or the pseudogene TRBV3-2) and TRBJ2-5, with TRBD1 matching over 7 bases. The CDR3 sequence is 15 residues long. Germline V CDR1 and CDR2: LGHDT, YNNKEL (reference sequence). Trimming at V came to 1 base and at J to 5 bases, leaving 7 bases not matched to a gene. The CDR3 region is CASSQGQGVGETQYF. In DNA form, the CDR3 reads TGTGCCAGCAGCCAAGGGCAGGGGGTGGGCGAGACCCAGTACTTC.

The count of this clone is one. V gene TRBV29-1 combines with J gene TRBJ1-2; 7 bases are shared with TRBD1. The J segment lost 4 bases and the V segment lost 0 bases, leaving 8 bases of the junction unmatched. This CDR3 is 15 amino acids long. The germline V gene has CDR1 SQVTM and CDR2 ANQGSEA. The DNA for the CDR3 is TGCAGCGTTGAAGATGTGGGACAGAGCGGCTATGGCTACACCTTC. This sequence encodes CSVEDVGQSGYGYTF.

The CDR3 is CASSGQGGEQYF. CDR3 bases: TGTGCCAGCAGCGGGCAGGGTGGCGAGCAGTACTTC. V usage is TRBV11-2 and J usage is TRBJ2-7, with D perhaps TRBD1 (5 bases). Germline V gene data show CDR1 as SGHAT and CDR2 as FQNNGV. The CDR3 covers 12 residues. V was pared by 5 bases and J by 6 bases, with 11 bases between.

The chain has TRBV9 and TRBJ1-1, with D tentatively TRBD1 (6 bases). V was clipped by 3 bases and J by 7 bases, with 16 bases between them. This CDR3 has 14 residues. The germline CDR1 and CDR2 sequences are SGDLS and YYNGEE. CDR3 residues: CASSGRDIVDEAFF. The CDR3 region has the DNA TGTGCCAGCAGCGGCCGGGACATAGTTGATGAAGCTTTCTTT. Looking up the rest from reference TRBV9 and TRBJ1-1 gives the full variable domain: DSGVTQTPKHLITATGQRVTLRCSPRSGDLSVYWYQQSLDQGLQFLIQYYNGEERAKGNILERFSAQQFPDLHSELNLSSLELGDSALYFCASSGRDIVDEAFFGQGTRLTVV.

The chain carries TRBV23-1 and TRBJ2-3; 8 positions match TRBD1. TRBV23-1 is designated an ORF whose function remains uncertain. The CDR3 has 16 amino acids. The junction had 15 bases not matched to a gene; V was cut back by 6 bases and J by 7 bases. This CDR3 reads CASRLYRDRSKNTQYF. In DNA form, the CDR3 reads TGCGCCAGCAGGTTATACCGGGACAGGTCAAAAAATACGCAGTATTTT.

The V gene is TRBV7-9, the J gene TRBJ1-1, with TRBD1 matching over 7 bases. The V gene's germline CDR1 is SEHNR and CDR2 FQNEAQ (reference sequence). CDR3 length: 15 amino acids. Germline trimming cut 6 bases from V and 1 base from J; bases unmatched to any gene: 8. The DNA for the CDR3 is TGTGCCAGCAGTCCCGGGACAGAGGAGAACACTGAAGCTTTCTTT. This gives the protein CASSPGTEENTEAFF.